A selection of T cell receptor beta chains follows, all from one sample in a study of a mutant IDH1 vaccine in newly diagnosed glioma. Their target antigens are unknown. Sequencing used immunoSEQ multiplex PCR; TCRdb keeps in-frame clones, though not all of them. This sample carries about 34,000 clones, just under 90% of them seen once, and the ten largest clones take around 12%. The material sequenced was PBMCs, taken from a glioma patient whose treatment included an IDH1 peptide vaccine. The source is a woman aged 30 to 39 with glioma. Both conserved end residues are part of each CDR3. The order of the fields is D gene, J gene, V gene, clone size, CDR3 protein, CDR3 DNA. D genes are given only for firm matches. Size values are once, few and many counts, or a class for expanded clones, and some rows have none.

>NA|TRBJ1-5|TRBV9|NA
CASSVGSNQPQHF
TGTGCCAGCAGCGTTGGGAGCAATCAGCCCCAGCATTTT
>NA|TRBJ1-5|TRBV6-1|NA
CASIRGLGQPQHF
TGTGCCAGCATTCGGGGACTGGGGCAGCCCCAGCATTTT
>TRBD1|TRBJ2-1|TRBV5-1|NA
CASSPTPGTDSNEQFF
TGCGCCAGCAGCCCCACCCCTGGGACAGACTCCAATGAGCAGTTCTTC
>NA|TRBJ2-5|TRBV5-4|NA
CASSLGGGRAETQYF
TGTGCCAGCAGCTTGGGTGGAGGTCGCGCGGAGACCCAGTACTTC
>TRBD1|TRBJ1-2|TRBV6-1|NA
CASRDRISGYGYTF
TGTGCCAGCAGGGACAGGATCTCGGGCTATGGCTACACCTTC
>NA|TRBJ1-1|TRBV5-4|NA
CASSLFRGDNTEAFF
TGTGCCAGCAGCCTCTTTAGGGGGGACAACACTGAAGCTTTCTTT
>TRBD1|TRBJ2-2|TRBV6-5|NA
CASSYRDRGAGELFF
TGTGCCAGCAGTTACCGGGACAGGGGGGCCGGGGAGCTGTTTTTT
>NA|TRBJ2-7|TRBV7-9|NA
CASSRAAGGLSYEQYF
TGTGCCAGCAGCCGGGCGGCTGGGGGCCTCTCCTACGAGCAGTACTTC
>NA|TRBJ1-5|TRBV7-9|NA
CASSLSHPHFQGPQHF
TGTGCCAGCAGCTTAAGTCACCCCCATTTCCAAGGGCCCCAGCATTTT
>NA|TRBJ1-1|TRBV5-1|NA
CASSPGTGTNTEAFF
TGCGCCAGCAGCCCCGGAACGGGGACGAACACTGAAGCTTTCTTT
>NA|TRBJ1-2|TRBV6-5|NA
CASTNTVYGYTF
TGTGCCAGCACCAACACGGTCTATGGCTACACCTTC
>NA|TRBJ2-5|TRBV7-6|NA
CASSLRGNQETQYF
TGTGCCAGCAGCTTAAGGGGGAACCAAGAGACCCAGTACTTC
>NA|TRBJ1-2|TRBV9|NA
CASSVNYGYTF
TGTGCCAGCAGCGTTAACTATGGCTACACCTTC
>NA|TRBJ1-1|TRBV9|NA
CASSVASAGFGTEAFF
TGTGCCAGCAGCGTAGCTTCGGCCGGGTTTGGCACTGAAGCTTTCTTT
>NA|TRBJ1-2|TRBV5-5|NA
CASSLFNSPNYGYTF
TGTGCCAGCAGCTTATTTAACAGCCCTAACTATGGCTACACCTTC
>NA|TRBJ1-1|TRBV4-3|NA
CASSQDFSIGGTEAFF
TGCGCCAGCAGCCAAGATTTCTCGATTGGGGGCACTGAAGCTTTCTTT
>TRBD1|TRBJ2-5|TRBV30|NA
CAWSKGQGARTQYF
TGTGCCTGGAGTAAGGGACAGGGGGCACGGACCCAGTACTTC
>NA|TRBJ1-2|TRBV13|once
CASSLDRANYGYTF
TGTGCCAGCAGCTTAGATAGGGCTAACTATGGCTACACCTTC
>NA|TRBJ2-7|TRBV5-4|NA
CASNYDGGYEQYF
TGTGCCAGCAATTACGACGGGGGATACGAGCAGTACTTC
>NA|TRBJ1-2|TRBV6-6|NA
CASSLDWAGGYTF
TGTGCCAGCAGTCTGGACTGGGCGGGGGGCTACACCTTC
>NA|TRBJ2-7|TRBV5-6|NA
CASSLAGPLTYEQYF
TGTGCCAGCAGCTTGGCGGGGCCCCTGACCTACGAGCAGTACTTC
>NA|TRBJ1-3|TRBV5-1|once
CASSLGQGGPGNTIYF
TGCGCCAGCAGCTTGGGGCAGGGCGGCCCTGGAAACACCATATATTTT
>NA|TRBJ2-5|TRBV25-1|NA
CASSAYRSGQETQYF
TGTGCCAGCAGTGCCTACAGGAGCGGTCAAGAGACCCAGTACTTC
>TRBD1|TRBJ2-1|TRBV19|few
CASSITRTGGNEQFF
TGTGCCAGTAGTATAACGAGGACAGGGGGCAATGAGCAGTTCTTC
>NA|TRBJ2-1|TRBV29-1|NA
CSDRTYNEQFF
TGCAGCGACAGGACTTACAATGAGCAGTTCTTC
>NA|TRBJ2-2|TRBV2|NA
CASSESGDRRNTGELFF
TGTGCCAGCAGTGAAAGCGGGGACAGGCGGAACACCGGGGAGCTGTTTTTT
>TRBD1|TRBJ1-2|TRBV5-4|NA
CASSGTGWTRGYTF
TGTGCCAGCAGCGGGACAGGGTGGACGAGGGGCTACACCTTC
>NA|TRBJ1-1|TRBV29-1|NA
CSVHRATRMNTEAFF
TGCAGCGTTCACAGGGCGACCCGCATGAACACTGAAGCTTTCTTT
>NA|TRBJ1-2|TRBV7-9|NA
CASSLDRASYGYTF
TGTGCCAGCAGCTTAGACAGGGCCAGCTATGGCTACACCTTC
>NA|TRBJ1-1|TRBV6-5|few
CASSRQVNTEAFF
TGTGCCAGCAGTAGACAGGTGAACACTGAAGCTTTCTTT
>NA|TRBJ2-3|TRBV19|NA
CASSMAWGRTDTQYF
TGTGCCAGTAGTATGGCATGGGGCCGAACAGATACGCAGTATTTT
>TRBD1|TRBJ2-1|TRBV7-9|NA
CASSLEGAAEYNEQFF
TGTGCCAGCAGCTTAGAGGGGGCCGCGGAGTACAATGAGCAGTTCTTC
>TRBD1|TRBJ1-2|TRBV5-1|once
CASRVDRLNTVDGYTF
TGCGCCAGCAGGGTGGACAGGCTAAACACGGTGGATGGCTACACCTTC
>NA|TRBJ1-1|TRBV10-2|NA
CASSTEAENTEAFF
TGCGCCAGTTCTACAGAGGCGGAGAACACTGAAGCTTTCTTT
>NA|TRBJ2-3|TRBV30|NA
CAWSGSDTQYF
TGTGCCTGGAGTGGGTCAGATACGCAGTATTTT
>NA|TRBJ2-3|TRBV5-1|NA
CASSLQGSTDTQYF
TGCGCCAGCAGCCTACAGGGCTCCACAGATACGCAGTATTTT